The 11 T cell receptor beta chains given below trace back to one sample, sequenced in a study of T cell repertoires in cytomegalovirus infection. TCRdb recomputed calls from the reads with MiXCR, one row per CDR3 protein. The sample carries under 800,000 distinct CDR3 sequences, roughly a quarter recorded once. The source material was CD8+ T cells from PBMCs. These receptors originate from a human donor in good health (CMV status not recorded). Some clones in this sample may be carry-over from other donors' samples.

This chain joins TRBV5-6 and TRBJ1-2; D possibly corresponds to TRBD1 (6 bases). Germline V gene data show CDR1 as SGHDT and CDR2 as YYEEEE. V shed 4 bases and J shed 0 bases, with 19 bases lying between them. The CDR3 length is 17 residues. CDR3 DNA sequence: TGTGCCAGCAGCGACCCGACAGGAGACCTGACTAACTATGGCTACACCTTC. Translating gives CASSDPTGDLTNYGYTF.

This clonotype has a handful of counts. CDR3 amino acids: CSAQDPLAGNTEAFF. CDR3 in DNA: TGCAGTGCCCAAGACCCGTTAGCGGGGAACACTGAAGCTTTCTTT. The rearrangement joins TRBV20-1 to TRBJ1-1; D remains unclear. Germline CDR1 reads DFQATT; CDR2 reads SNEGSKA (reference sequence). Deletions cut 6 bases from V and 1 base from J, with 18 bases between. The CDR3 length is 15 residues.

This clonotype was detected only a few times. CDR3 sequence reads: CSARDQGTTYWDEQFF. As DNA, the CDR3 is TGCAGTGCTAGAGATCAGGGGACTACTTATTGGGATGAGCAGTTCTTC. The rearrangement links TRBV20-1 to TRBJ2-1, with a tentative D call TRBD2 (7 bases). The CDR3 covers 16 residues. Trimming pared 0 bases from V and 8 bases from J, leaving 20 bases between. Germline CDR1 reads DFQATT; CDR2 reads SNEGSKA (reference sequence).

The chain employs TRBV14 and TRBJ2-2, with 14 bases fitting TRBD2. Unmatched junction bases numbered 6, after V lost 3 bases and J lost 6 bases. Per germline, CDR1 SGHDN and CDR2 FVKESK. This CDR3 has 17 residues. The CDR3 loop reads CASSQTSGGARAGELFF. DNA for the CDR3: TGTGCCAGCAGCCAGACTAGCGGGGGGGCCCGCGCCGGGGAGCTGTTTTTT. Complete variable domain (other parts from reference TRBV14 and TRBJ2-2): EAGVTQFPSHSVIEKGQTVTLRCDPISGHDNLYWYRRVMGKEIKFLLHFVKESKQDESGMPNNRFLAERTGGTYSTLKVQPAELEDSGVYFCASSQTSGGARAGELFFGEGSRLTVL.

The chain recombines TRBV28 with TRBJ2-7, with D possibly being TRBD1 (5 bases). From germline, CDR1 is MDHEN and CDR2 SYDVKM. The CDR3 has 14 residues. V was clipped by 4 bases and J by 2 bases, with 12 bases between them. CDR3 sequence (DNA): TGTGCCAGCAGTTGGGGCCTTGGAACCTACGAGCAGTACTTC. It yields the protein CASSWGLGTYEQYF.

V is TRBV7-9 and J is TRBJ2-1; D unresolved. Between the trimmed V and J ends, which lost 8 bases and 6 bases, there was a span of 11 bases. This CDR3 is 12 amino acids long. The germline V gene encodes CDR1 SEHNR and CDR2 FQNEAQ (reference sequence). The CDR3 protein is CASAPGTNEQFF. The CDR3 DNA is TGTGCCAGCGCCCCAGGTACCAATGAGCAGTTCTTC.

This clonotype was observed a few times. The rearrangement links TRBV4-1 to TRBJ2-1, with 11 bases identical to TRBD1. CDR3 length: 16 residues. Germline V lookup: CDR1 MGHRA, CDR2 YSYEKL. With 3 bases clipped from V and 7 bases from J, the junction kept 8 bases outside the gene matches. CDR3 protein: CASSHGQDRGRNEQFF. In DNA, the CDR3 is TGCGCCAGCAGCCATGGCCAGGACAGGGGGCGAAATGAGCAGTTCTTC.

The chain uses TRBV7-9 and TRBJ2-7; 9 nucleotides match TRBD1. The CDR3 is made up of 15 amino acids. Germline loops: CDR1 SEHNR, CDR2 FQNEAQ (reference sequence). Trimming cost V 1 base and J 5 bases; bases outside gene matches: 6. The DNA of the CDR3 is TGTGCCAGCAGCTTAGAGGGACAGGGAGTCGACGAGCAGTACTTC. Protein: CASSLEGQGVDEQYF.

As DNA, the CDR3 is TGTGCCAGCAGTTACTCGTATGCGGGTGGCTACACCTTC. It is translated as CASSYSYAGGYTF. The chain is built from TRBV6-5 and TRBJ1-2; no definite D call. V was shortened by 0 bases and J by 7 bases, with 9 bases between the two germline ends. The CDR3 extends over 13 amino acids. Germline V lookup: CDR1 MNHEY, CDR2 SVGAGI.

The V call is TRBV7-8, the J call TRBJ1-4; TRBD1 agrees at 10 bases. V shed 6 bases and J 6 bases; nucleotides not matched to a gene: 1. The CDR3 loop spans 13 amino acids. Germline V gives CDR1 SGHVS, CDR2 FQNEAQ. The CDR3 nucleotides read TGTGCCAGCAGAGACAGGGGGCATGAAAAACTGTTTTTT. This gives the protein CASRDRGHEKLFF.

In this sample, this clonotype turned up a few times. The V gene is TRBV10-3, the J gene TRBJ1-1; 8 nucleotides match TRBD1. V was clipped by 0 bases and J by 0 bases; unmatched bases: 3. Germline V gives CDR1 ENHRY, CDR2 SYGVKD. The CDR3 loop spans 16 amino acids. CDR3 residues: CAISESRTGMNTEAFF. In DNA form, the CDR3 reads TGTGCCATCAGTGAGTCGAGGACAGGGATGAACACTGAAGCTTTCTTT.